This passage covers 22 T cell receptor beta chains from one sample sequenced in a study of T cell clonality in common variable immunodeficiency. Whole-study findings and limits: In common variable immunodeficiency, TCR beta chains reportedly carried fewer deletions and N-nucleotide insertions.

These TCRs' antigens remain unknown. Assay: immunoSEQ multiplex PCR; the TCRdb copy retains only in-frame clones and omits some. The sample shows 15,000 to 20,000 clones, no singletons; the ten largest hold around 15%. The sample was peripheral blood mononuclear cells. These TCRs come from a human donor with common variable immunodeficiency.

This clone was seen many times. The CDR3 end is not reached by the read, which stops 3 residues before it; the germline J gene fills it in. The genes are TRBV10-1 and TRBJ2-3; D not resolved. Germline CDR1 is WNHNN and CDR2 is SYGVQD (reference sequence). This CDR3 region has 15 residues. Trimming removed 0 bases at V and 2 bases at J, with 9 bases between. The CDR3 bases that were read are TGCGCCAGCAGTGAGTCCAGGCTCATCACAGATACG. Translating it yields CASSESRLITDT. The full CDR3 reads CASSESRLITDTQYF.

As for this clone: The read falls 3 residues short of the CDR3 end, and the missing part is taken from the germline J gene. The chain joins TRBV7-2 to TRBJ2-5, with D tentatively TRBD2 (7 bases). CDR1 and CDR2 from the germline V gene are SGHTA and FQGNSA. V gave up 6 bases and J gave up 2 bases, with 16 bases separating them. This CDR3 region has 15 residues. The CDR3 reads CASSRGGGDQETQYF. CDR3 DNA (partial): TGTGCCAGCAGTCGAGGAGGGGGGGATCAAGAGACC.

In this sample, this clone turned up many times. The CDR3 bases that were read are TGTGCCAGTACTCGGGGCAGGGGTAACATT. Protein sequence: CASTRGRGNI. The entire CDR3 reads CASTRGRGNIQYF. V usage is TRBV19 and J usage is TRBJ2-4; D perhaps matches TRBD1 (6 bases). The read terminates 3 residues before the CDR3 end, so the remaining end is supplied by the germline J gene. V shed 7 bases and J shed 7 bases, with 14 bases lying between them. Germline assignment: CDR1 LNHDA and CDR2 SQIVND (reference sequence). The CDR3 covers 13 residues.

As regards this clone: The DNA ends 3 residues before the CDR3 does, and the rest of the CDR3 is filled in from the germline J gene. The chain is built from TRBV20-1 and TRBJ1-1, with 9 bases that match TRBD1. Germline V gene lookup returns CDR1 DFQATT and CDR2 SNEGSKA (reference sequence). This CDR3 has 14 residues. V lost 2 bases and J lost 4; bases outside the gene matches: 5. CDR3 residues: CSARLDRGSTEAFF. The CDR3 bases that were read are TGCAGTGCTAGACTGGACAGGGGATCCACTGAA.

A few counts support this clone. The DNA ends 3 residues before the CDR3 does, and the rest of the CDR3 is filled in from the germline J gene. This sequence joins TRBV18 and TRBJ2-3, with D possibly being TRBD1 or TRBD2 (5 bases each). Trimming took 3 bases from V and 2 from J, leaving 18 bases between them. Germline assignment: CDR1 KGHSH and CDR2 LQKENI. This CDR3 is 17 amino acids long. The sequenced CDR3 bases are TGTGCCAGCTCACCCGAGGGGTGGGAGCAGGACACAGATACG. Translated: CASSPEGWEQDTDT. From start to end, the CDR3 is CASSPEGWEQDTDTQYF. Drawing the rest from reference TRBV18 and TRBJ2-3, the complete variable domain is NAGVMQNPRHLVRRRGQEARLRCSPMKGHSHVYWYRQLPEEGLKFMVYLQKENIIDESGMPKERFSAEFPKEGPSILRIQQVVRGDSAAYFCASSPEGWEQDTDTQYFGPGTRLTVL.

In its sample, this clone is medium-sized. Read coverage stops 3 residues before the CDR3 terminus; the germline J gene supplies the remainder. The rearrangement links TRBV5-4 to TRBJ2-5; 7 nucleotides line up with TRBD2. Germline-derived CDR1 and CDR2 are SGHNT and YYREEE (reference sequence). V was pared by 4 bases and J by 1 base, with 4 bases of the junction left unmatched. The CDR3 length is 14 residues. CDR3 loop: CASSPGTTQETQYF. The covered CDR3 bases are TGTGCCAGCAGCCCTGGGACTACCCAAGAGACC. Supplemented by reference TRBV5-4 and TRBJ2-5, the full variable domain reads ETGVTQSPTHLIKTRGQQVTLRCSSQSGHNTVSWYQQALGQGPQFIFQYYREEENGRGNFPPRFSGLQFPNYSSELNVNALELDDSALYLCASSPGTTQETQYFGPGTRLLVL.

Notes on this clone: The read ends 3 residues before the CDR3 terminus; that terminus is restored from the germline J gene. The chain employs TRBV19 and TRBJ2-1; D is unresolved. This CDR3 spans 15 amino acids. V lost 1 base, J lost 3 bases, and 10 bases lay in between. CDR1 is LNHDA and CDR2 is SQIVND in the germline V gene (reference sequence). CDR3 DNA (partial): TGTGCCAGTAGTATAGGAACTTCCGGCTACAATGAG. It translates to CASSIGTSGYNE. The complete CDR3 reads CASSIGTSGYNEQFF.

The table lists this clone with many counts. The CDR3 reads CSVDRQGPDTQYF. The part of the CDR3 DNA that was read is TGCAGCGTTGATCGACAGGGTCCAGATACG. J is TRBJ2-3 and V is TRBV29-1; 7 bases are shared with TRBD1. The read terminates 3 residues ahead of where the CDR3 ends, so the germline J gene completes it. The J segment lost 4 bases and the V segment lost 3 bases, leaving 4 bases of the junction unmatched. The CDR3 runs to 13 residues. CDR1 is SQVTM and CDR2 is ANQGSEA in the germline V gene.

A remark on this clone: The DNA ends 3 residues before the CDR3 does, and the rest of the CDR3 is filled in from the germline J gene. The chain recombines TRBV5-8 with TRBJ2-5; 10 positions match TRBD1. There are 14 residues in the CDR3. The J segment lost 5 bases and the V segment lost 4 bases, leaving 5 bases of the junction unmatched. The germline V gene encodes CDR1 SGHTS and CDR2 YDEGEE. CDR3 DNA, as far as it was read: TGTGCCAGCAGCACCCGGACAGGGGGTGAGACC. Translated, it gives CASSTRTGGET. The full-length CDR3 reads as CASSTRTGGETQYF.

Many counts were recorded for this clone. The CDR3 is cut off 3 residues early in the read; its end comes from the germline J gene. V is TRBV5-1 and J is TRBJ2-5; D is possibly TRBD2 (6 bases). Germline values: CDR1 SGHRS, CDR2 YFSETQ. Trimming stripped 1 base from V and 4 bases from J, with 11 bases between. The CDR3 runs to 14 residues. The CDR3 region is CASSLFRGGETQYF. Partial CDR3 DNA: TGCGCCAGCAGCTTGTTTCGGGGAGGAGAGACC. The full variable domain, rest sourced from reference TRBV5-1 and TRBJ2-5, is KAGVTQTPRYLIKTRGQQVTLSCSPISGHRSVSWYQQTPGQGLQFLFEYFSETQRNKGNFPGRFSGRQFSNSRSEMNVSTLELGDSALYLCASSLFRGGETQYFGPGTRLLVL.

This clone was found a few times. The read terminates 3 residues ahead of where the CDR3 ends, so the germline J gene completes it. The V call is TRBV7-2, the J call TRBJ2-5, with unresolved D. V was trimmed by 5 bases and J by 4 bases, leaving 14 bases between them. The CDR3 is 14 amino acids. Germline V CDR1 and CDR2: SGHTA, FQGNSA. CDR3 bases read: TGTGCCAGCAGCCTGGCAGGCCCTTCAGAGACC. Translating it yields CASSLAGPSET. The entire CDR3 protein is CASSLAGPSETQYF. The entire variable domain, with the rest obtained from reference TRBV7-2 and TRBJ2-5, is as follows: GAGVSQSPSNKVTEKGKDVELRCDPISGHTALYWYRQSLGQGLEFLIYFQGNSAPDKSGLPSDRFSAERTGGSVSTLTIQRTQQEDSAVYLCASSLAGPSETQYFGPGTRLLVL.

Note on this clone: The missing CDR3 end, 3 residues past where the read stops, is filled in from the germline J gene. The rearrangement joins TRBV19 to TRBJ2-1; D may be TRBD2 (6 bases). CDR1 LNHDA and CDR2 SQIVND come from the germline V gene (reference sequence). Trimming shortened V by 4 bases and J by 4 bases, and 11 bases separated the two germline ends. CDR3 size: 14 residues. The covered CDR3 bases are TGTGCCAGTAGTAGGGGTGGGGGGTACAATGAG. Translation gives CASSRGGGYNE. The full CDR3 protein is CASSRGGGYNEQFF.

The sequenced part of the CDR3 DNA is TGTGCCAGCAGTGAACAAGGGGTAGGTGGC. Protein product: CASSEQGVGG. The entire CDR3 protein is CASSEQGVGGYTF. V gene TRBV2 combines with J gene TRBJ1-2, with D tentatively TRBD1 (5 bases). Read sequence stops 3 residues before the CDR3 end, and the germline J gene provides the missing end. This CDR3 comprises 13 residues. The germline V and J ends were trimmed by 2 bases and 7 bases, with 11 bases remaining between them. The germline V gene encodes CDR1 SNHLY and CDR2 FYNNEI.

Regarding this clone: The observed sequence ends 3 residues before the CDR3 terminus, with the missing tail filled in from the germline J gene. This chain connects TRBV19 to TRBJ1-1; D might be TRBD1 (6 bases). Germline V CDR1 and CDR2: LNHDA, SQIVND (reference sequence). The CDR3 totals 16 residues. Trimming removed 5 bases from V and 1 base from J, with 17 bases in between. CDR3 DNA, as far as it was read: TGTGCCAGTAGTCGGAGGGCAGGGGCAGGGAACACTGAA. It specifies CASSRRAGAGNTE. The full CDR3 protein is CASSRRAGAGNTEAFF.

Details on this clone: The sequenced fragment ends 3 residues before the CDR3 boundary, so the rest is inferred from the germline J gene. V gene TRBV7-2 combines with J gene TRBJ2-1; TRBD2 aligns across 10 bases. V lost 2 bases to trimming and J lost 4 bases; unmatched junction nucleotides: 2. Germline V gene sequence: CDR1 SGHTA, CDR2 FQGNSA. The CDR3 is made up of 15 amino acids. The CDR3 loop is CASSLRTSGYNEQFF. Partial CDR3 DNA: TGTGCCAGCAGCTTACGGACTAGCGGATACAATGAG.

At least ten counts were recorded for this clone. The sequenced CDR3 bases are TGTGCCAGCTCACCGACTAGCGTTAGGTACGAG. It specifies CASSPTSVRYE. The complete CDR3 reads CASSPTSVRYEQYF. The J gene is TRBJ2-7, the V gene TRBV18; 8 bases align to TRBD2. With the read ending 3 residues before the CDR3 end, the germline J gene is used to fill in that end. CDR1 KGHSH and CDR2 LQKENI come from the germline V gene. This CDR3 has 14 residues. V lost 3 bases, J lost 4 bases, and 5 bases stayed unmatched. Complete variable domain (other parts from reference TRBV18 and TRBJ2-7): NAGVMQNPRHLVRRRGQEARLRCSPMKGHSHVYWYRQLPEEGLKFMVYLQKENIIDESGMPKERFSAEFPKEGPSILRIQQVVRGDSAAYFCASSPTSVRYEQYFGPGTRLTVT.

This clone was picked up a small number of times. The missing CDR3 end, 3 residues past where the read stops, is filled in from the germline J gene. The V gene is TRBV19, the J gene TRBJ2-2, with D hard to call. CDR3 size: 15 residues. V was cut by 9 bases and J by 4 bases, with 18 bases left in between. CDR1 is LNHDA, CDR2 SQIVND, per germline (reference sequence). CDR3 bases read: TGTGCCAGCAGACTTTCGTGGCAGCTCACCGGGGAG. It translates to CASRLSWQLTGE. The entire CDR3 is CASRLSWQLTGELFF.

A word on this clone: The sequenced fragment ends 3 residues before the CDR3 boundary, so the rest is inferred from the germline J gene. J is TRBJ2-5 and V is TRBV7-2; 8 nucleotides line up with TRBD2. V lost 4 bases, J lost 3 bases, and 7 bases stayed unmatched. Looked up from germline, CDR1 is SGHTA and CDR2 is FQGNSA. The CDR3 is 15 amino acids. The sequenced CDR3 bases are TGTGCCAGCAGCTGGGCGGGGGGAGCGAAAGAGACC. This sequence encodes CASSWAGGAKET. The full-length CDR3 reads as CASSWAGGAKETQYF.

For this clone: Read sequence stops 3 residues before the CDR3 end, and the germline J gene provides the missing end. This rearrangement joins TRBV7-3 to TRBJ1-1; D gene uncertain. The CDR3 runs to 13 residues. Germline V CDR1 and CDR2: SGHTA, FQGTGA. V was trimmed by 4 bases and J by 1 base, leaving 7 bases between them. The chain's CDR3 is CASSYTRNTEAFF. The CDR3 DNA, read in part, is TGTGCCAGCAGCTACACAAGGAACACTGAA.

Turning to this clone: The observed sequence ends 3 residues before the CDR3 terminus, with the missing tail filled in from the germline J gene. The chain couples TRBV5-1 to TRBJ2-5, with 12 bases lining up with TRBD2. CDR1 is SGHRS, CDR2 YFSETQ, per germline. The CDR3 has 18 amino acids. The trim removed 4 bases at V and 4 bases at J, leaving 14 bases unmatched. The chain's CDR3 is CASSRLAGAVFGRETQYF. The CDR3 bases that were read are TGCGCCAGCAGCAGACTAGCGGGGGCGGTCTTTGGTAGAGAGACC.

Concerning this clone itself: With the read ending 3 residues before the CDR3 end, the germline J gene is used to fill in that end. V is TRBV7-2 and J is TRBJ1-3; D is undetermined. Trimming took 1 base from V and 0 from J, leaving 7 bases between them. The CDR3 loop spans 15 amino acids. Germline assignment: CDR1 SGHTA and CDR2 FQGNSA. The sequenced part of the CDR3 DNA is TGTGCCAGCAGCTTAGGGGCGAACTCTGGAAACACC. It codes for CASSLGANSGNT. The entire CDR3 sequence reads CASSLGANSGNTIYF.

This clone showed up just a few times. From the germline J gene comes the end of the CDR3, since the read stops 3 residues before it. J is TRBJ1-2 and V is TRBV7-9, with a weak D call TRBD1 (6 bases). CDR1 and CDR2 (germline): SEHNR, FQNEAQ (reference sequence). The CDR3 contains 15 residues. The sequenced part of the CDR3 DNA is TGTGCCAGCAGCTTAGAAGGGGGAGGGGCCGCGGGC. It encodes CASSLEGGGAAG. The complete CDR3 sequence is CASSLEGGGAAGYTF.